This T cell receptor beta chain was captured in a study of blood T cell repertoires in COVID-19. Study-wide background: The origin of the acute and convalescent COVID-19 samples was the United States, Italy and Spain. PBMCs, B-cell-depleted T cells, or T cells were the source of the cDNA or gDNA that made up the material.

In the original workflow: By means of reference gene primer amplification, nucleated cell counts were estimated. Clones were read by immunoSEQ multiplex PCR, and TCRdb kept only the in-frame ones, dropping some. Clonal size and the V and J genes are those of that table, whereas D and trimming came from the DNA. Of about 300,000 clones listed, just under 90% are singletons. Seattle researchers signed up patients amid active infection and tracked them longitudinally. The CDR3 length is 15 residues. V shed 3 bases and J shed 5 bases, with 14 bases lying between them. Germline CDR1 SGHTS, CDR2 YDEGEE. The sample taken for sequencing was peripheral blood. The clonotype originates from a woman in her thirties with COVID-19, enrolled during active disease. The chain combines TRBV5-8 with TRBJ1-4; D gene uncertain. For the CDR3, the DNA is TGTGCCAGCAGCTCAGATGACGGACTAAATGAAAAACTGTTTTTT. Translated, it gives CASSSDDGLNEKLFF.